This T cell receptor beta chain was sequenced during a study of blood T cells in healthy people across ages. Per individual sample, total RNA of at least 6 micrograms was extracted. Remarks on this clonotype: Its matching antigen is unknown.

General study results and limits: Diversity estimates drawn from one million T cells were deemed underestimates. Among long-lived donors, naive CD4+ cells were more numerous and diversity higher than in aged donors. Per million T cells, the diversity of TCR beta decreased roughly linearly as age advanced.

The V gene lost 1 base and the J gene lost 5 bases, with 15 bases spanning the gap. CDR1 is DFQATT and CDR2 is SNEGSKA in the germline V gene (reference sequence). This CDR3 is built from 14 residues. Sample-barcoded 5' priming and a J-beta primer mix drove a second PCR of roughly 7 to 11 cycles. Using its own MiXCR run on the 5' RACE reads, TCRdb lists one record per CDR3 protein. In the table there are approximately 1.5 million distinct CDR3 sequences, 30% to 35% of which are singletons. The source material was blood. This receptor was identified in a woman in her thirties in good health. The J gene is TRBJ2-7, the V gene TRBV20-1; D not certain. The CDR3 DNA sequence: TGCAGTGCTAGAGGGAACGTAATAGGCCACGAGCAGTACTTC. It yields the protein CSARGNVIGHEQYF.